This TCR beta chain derives from a study of blood T cell repertoires in COVID-19. The overall study: In each case, the material was cDNA or gDNA derived from T cells, B-cell-depleted T cells, or PBMCs.

CDR1 is MGHRA, CDR2 YSYEKL, per germline. CDR3 length equals 17 residues. The J segment lost 7 bases and the V segment lost 3 bases, leaving 7 bases of the junction unmatched. Assay used: immunoSEQ multiplex PCR; TCRdb lists only in-frame clones, some missing. The sample lists 6,500 to 8,500 clones, less than 85% occurring once. V usage is TRBV4-1 and J usage is TRBJ2-1, with 15 bases identical to TRBD2. The receptor comes from a human donor in a cohort sampled during active COVID-19. Specimen: peripheral blood. The chain's CDR3 is CASSQRAGTSGGNEQFF. CDR3 coding DNA: TGCGCCAGCAGCCAGCGAGCCGGGACTAGCGGGGGGAATGAGCAGTTCTTC.